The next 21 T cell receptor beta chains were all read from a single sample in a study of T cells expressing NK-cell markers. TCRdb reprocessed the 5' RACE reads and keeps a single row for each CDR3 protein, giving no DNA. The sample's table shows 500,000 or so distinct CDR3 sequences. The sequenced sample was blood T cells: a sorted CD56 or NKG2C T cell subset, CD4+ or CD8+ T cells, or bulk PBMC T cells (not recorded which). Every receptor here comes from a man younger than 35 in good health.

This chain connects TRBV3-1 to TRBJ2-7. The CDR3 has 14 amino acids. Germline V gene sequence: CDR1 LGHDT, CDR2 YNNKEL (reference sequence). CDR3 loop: CASSQVAGRHEQYF.

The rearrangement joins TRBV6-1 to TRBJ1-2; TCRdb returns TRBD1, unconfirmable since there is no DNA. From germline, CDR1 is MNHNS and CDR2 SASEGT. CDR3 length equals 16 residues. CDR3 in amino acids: CASRGDRGSIDYGYTF.

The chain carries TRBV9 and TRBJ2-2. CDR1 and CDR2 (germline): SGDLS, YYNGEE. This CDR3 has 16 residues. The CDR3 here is CASSVRLSGNTGELFF. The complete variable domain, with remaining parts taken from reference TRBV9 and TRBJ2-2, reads DSGVTQTPKHLITATGQRVTLRCSPRSGDLSVYWYQQSLDQGLQFLIQYYNGEERAKGNILERFSAQQFPDLHSELNLSSLELGDSALYFCASSVRLSGNTGELFFGEGSRLTVL.

The CDR3 spells CASSYSSGIRNSPLHF. The rearrangement uses TRBV6-5 and TRBJ1-6. This CDR3 has 16 amino acids. CDR1 MNHEY and CDR2 SVGAGI come from the germline V gene.

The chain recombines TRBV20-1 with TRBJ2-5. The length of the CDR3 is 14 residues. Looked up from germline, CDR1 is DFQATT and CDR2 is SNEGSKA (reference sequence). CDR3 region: CSAKSPTQQETQYF.

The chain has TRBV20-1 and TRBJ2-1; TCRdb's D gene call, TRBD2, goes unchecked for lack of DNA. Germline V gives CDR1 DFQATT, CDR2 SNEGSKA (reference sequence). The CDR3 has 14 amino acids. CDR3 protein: CSARMPSGGAEQFF.

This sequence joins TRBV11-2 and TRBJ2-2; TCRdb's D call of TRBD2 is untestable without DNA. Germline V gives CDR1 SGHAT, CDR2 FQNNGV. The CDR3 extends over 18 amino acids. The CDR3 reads CASSSPGIAGVNTGELFF.

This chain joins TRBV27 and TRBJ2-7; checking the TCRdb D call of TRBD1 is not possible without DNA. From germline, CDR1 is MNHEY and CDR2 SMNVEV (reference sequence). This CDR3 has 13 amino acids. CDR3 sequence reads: CASGRGPSYEQYF.

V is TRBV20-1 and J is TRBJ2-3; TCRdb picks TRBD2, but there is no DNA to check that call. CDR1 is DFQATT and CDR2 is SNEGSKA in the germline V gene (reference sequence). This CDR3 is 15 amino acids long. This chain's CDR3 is CSAGETSGRSDTQYF.

CDR3 loop: CASSQDHGSQETQYF. The chain recombines TRBV4-1 with TRBJ2-5. This CDR3 is 15 amino acids long. Per the germline V gene, CDR1 is MGHRA and CDR2 is YSYEKL.

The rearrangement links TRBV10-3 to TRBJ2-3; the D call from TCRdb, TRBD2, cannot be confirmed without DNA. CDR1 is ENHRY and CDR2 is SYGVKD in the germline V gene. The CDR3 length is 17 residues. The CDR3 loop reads CATSVGIAGGGTDTQYF.

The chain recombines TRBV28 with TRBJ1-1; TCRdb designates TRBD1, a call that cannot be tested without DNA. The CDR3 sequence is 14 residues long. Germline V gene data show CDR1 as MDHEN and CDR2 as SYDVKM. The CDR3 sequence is CASRDRGRETEAFF.

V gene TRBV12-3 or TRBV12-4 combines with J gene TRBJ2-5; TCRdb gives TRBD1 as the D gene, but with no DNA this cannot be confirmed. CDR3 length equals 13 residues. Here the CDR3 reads CASSPEFGGTQYF.

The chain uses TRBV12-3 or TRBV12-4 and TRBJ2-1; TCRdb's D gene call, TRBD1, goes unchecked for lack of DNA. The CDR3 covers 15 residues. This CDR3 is CASSSGRDSYNEQFF.

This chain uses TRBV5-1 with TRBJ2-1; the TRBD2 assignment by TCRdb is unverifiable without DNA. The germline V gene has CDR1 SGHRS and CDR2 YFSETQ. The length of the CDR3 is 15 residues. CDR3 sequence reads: CASRLSGRGYNEQFF. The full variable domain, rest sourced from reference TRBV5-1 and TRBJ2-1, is KAGVTQTPRYLIKTRGQQVTLSCSPISGHRSVSWYQQTPGQGLQFLFEYFSETQRNKGNFPGRFSGRQFSNSRSEMNVSTLELGDSALYLCASRLSGRGYNEQFFGPGTRLTVL.

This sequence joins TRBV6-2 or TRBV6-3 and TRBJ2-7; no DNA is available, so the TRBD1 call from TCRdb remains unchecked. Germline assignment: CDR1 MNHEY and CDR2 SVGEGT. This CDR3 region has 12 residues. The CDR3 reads CASSQTGDEQYF.

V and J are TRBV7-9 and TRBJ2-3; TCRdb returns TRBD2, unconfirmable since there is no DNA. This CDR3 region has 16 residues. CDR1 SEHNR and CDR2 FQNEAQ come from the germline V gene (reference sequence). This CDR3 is CSSSLGSGRARDTQYF.

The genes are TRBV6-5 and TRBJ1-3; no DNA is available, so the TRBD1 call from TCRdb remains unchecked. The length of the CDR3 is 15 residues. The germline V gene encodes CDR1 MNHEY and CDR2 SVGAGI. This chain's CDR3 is CASSYATGVGNTIYF.

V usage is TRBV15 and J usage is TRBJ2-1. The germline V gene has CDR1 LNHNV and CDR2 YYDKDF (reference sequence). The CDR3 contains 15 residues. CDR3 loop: CATSRDWEFVNEQFF.

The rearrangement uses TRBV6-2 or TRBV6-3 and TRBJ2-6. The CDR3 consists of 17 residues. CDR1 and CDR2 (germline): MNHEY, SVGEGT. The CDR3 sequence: CASTFIRRSSGANVLTF.

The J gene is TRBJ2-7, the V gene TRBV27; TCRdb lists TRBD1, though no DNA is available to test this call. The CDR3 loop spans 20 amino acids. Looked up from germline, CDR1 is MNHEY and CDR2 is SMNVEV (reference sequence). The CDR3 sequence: CASRPLILFGGGLGVYEQYF.